Listed below are T cell receptor beta chains from one sample, sequenced in a study of T cell responses to AZD1222 COVID-19 vaccine. TCRdb's table, derived via immunoSEQ multiplex PCR, lists solely in-frame clones and lacks some. The sample has about 55,000 clones; nearly 90% are singletons. The specimen was peripheral blood, collected on day 0 of AZD1222 vaccination. The receptor set was obtained from an adult in good health. CDR3s include the opening cysteine and the closing phenylalanine or tryptophan. A D gene is named only where the DNA matches it firmly. The listing skips clone size in some rows; elsewhere it reads once, few, many or a size class.

clone_size,v_call,j_call,d_call,cdr3_nt,cdr3_aa
-,TRBV4-1,TRBJ2-7,-,TGCGCCAGCAGCCAGTCGGTAGAATACGAGCAGTACTTC,CASSQSVEYEQYF
-,TRBV5-1,TRBJ2-3,TRBD1,TGCGCCAGCAGCTTGGGGGGGACAGGGTTGACAGATACGCAGTATTTT,CASSLGGTGLTDTQYF
-,TRBV25-1,TRBJ2-7,TRBD2,TGTGCCAGCAGAAGGACTAGCGGCCCCTACGAGCAGTACTTC,CASRRTSGPYEQYF
-,TRBV9,TRBJ1-6,-,TGTGCCAGCAGCGTAGAAGACACCGGCTATAATTCACCCCTCCACTTT,CASSVEDTGYNSPLHF
-,TRBV7-2,TRBJ1-3,-,TGTGCCAGCAGCCTTGGACGGTCTAGCTCTGGAAACACCATATATTTT,CASSLGRSSSGNTIYF
-,TRBV19,TRBJ1-4,-,TGTGCCAGTAGTATATATGAAAAACTGTTTTTT,CASSIYEKLFF
-,TRBV10-3,TRBJ1-2,-,TGTGCCATCAGCCCCCAGGACTATGGCTACACCTTC,CAISPQDYGYTF
-,TRBV4-1,TRBJ1-6,-,TGCGCCAGCAGCCAACGGACTTCGGATTCACCCCTCCACTTT,CASSQRTSDSPLHF
-,TRBV6-5,TRBJ1-1,-,TGTGCCACCAGAGAGGGTATCACTGAAGCTTTCTTT,CATREGITEAFF
-,TRBV6-5,TRBJ1-1,-,TGTGCCAGCAGTTGGCGAGAGAACACTGAAGCTTTCTTT,CASSWRENTEAFF
-,TRBV5-1,TRBJ1-1,-,TGCGCCAGCAGCTTGGCTGGGAACACTGAAGCTTTCTTT,CASSLAGNTEAFF
-,TRBV7-8,TRBJ2-3,TRBD2,TGTGCCAGCAGCTTAGAACCCGCGGGGGGGCTTGCAGATACGCAGTATTTT,CASSLEPAGGLADTQYF
-,TRBV18,TRBJ1-1,-,TGTGCCAGCTCACCAGGTCACCCGCGGACTGAAGCTTTCTTT,CASSPGHPRTEAFF
-,TRBV10-3,TRBJ2-1,TRBD2,TGTGCCATCAGCCCCACCCTTTCGGGACTAGCGTCAAATGAGCAGTTCTTC,CAISPTLSGLASNEQFF
-,TRBV27,TRBJ2-7,TRBD2,TGTGCCAGCAGTTTGGGGCTAGCGGGGGGCGAGCAGTACTTC,CASSLGLAGGEQYF
-,TRBV7-2,TRBJ2-3,-,TGTGCCAGCAGCCCCTCGGGAACGCAGTATTTT,CASSPSGTQYF
few,TRBV5-8,TRBJ2-1,-,TGTGCCAGCAGCTTGCTGGGTAACCACAATGAGCAGTTCTTC,CASSLLGNHNEQFF
-,TRBV7-9,TRBJ1-6,TRBD1,TGTGCCAGCAGGGATGTCGACAGGGAAGGTTCACCCCTCCACTTT,CASRDVDREGSPLHF
-,TRBV6-5,TRBJ1-5,-,TGTGCCAGCAGTCCCGGGGGAAGTCAGCCCCAGCATTTT,CASSPGGSQPQHF
-,TRBV4-2,TRBJ1-2,-,TGTGCCAGCAGCCAAGAACGGGCACGAAGGTCGCGTGGCTACACCTTC,CASSQERARRSRGYTF
-,TRBV7-6,TRBJ2-2,TRBD2,TGTGCCAGCAGTCTTCAGGGAGGGACCCTCACCGGGGAGCTGTTTTTT,CASSLQGGTLTGELFF
-,TRBV7-9,TRBJ1-1,TRBD1,TGTGCCAGCAGCTTTCCACAGGGGGGAGAAGCTTTCTTT,CASSFPQGGEAFF
few,TRBV28,TRBJ2-7,TRBD2,TGTGCCAGCAGTCCAGGGAGGGCCTACGAGCAGTACTTC,CASSPGRAYEQYF
-,TRBV3-1/TRBV3-2,TRBJ1-3,-,TGTGCCAGCAGCCAAGTCGAGGTCGCCGGAAACACCATATATTTT,CASSQVEVAGNTIYF
-,TRBV18,TRBJ1-1,-,TGTGCCACCAAGCGGGGCAACACTGAAGCTTTCTTT,CATKRGNTEAFF
-,TRBV7-3,TRBJ1-5,-,TGTGCCAGCAGCCAGGGAGGTTGGGGCAATCAGCCCCAGCATTTT,CASSQGGWGNQPQHF
-,TRBV2,TRBJ1-6,TRBD1,TGTGCCAGCAGCGGGACAGGGACTAGCTATAATTCACCCCTCCACTTT,CASSGTGTSYNSPLHF
-,TRBV7-9,TRBJ1-1,-,TGTGCCAGCAGTCCCGGGGCGGAAACTGAAGCTTTCTTT,CASSPGAETEAFF
few,TRBV29-1,TRBJ1-2,TRBD1,TGCAGCGTTGAAGATCTCCCGACAGGGAGAGGCTACACCTTC,CSVEDLPTGRGYTF
-,TRBV4-1,TRBJ1-5,-,TGCGCCAGCAGCCAAGGGAATCAGCCCCAGCATTTT,CASSQGNQPQHF
-,TRBV4-3,TRBJ2-1,-,TGCGCCAGCAGCCGGTGGGGGGATGAGCAGTTCTTC,CASSRWGDEQFF
-,TRBV6-5,TRBJ1-2,-,TGTGCCAGCACCAACGGGGGCGCAAACTATGGCTACACCTTC,CASTNGGANYGYTF
once,TRBV18,TRBJ1-5,TRBD1,TGTGCCAGCTCCCCGACAGGGGTAAGCAATCAGCCCCAGCATTTT,CASSPTGVSNQPQHF
-,TRBV7-6,TRBJ1-1,-,TGTGCCAGCAGCTTGAGCCAGAGAGGAGGGAACACTGAAGCTTTCTTT,CASSLSQRGGNTEAFF
-,TRBV19,TRBJ1-6,-,TGTGCCAGTAGATCGGGCTTTCCGGATTCACCCCTCCACTTT,CASRSGFPDSPLHF
-,TRBV9,TRBJ1-4,-,TGTGCCAGCAGCGTCTTCGGTTCAACTAATGAAAAACTGTTTTTT,CASSVFGSTNEKLFF
-,TRBV7-2,TRBJ1-2,TRBD1,TGTGCCAGCAGCCAAACGACAGGGAACTATGGCTACACCTTC,CASSQTTGNYGYTF